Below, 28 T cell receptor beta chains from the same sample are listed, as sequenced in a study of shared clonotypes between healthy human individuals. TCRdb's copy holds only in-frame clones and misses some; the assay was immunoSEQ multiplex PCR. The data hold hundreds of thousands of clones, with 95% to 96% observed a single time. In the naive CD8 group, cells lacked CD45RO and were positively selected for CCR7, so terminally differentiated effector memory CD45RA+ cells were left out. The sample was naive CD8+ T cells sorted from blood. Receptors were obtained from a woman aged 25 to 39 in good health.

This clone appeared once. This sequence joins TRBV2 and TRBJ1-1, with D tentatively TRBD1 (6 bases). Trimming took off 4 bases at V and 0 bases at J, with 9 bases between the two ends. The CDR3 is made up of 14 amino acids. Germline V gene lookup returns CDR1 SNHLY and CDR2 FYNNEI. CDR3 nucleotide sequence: TGTGCCAGCAGTGTCGGGGGCTTGAACACTGAAGCTTTCTTT. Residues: CASSVGGLNTEAFF. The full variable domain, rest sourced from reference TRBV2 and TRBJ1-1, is EPEVTQTPSHQVTQMGQEVILRCVPISNHLYFYWYRQILGQKVEFLVSFYNNEISEKSEIFDDQFSVERPDGSNFTLKIRSTKLEDSAMYFCASSVGGLNTEAFFGQGTRLTVV.

The CDR3 region has the DNA TGTGCCAGCAGCTTAGCGTGGGGGGTAGGGTACGAGCAGTACTTC. It codes for CASSLAWGVGYEQYF. The chain employs TRBV7-7 and TRBJ2-7, with D possibly being TRBD2 (6 bases). The CDR3 contains 15 residues. Deletions cut 0 bases from V and 4 bases from J, with 13 bases between. Germline loops: CDR1 SSHAT, CDR2 FNYEAQ (reference sequence).

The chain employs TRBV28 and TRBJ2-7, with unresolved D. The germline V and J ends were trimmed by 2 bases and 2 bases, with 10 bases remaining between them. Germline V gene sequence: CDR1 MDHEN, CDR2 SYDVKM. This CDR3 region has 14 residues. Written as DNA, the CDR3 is TGTGCCAGCAGTTTAGCGGCAACTACCTACGAGCAGTACTTC. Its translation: CASSLAATTYEQYF.

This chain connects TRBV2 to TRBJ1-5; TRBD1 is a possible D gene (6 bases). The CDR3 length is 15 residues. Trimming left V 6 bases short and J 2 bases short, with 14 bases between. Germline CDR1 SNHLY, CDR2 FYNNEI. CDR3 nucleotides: TGTGCCAGCAGAGCCCCAGGGGTAGGCAATCAGCCCCAGCATTTT. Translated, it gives CASRAPGVGNQPQHF.

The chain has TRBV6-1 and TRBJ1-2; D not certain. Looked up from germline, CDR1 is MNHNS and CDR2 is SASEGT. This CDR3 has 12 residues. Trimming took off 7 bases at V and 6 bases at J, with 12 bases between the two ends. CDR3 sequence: CASTEGVDGYTF. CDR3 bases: TGTGCCAGCACCGAGGGTGTAGATGGCTACACCTTC.

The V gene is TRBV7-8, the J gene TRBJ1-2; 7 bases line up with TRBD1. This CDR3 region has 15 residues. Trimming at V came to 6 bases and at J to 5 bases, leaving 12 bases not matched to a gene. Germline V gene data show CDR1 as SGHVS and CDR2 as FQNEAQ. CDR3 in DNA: TGTGCCAGCAGTTCAAACGAGGGGGCGCAATATGGCTACACCTTC. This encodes CASSSNEGAQYGYTF.

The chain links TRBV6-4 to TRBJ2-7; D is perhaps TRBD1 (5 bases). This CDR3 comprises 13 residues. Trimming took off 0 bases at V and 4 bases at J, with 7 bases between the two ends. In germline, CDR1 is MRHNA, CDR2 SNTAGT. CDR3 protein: CASSDSPGYEQYF. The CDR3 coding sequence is TGTGCCAGCAGTGACTCGCCAGGGTACGAGCAGTACTTC.

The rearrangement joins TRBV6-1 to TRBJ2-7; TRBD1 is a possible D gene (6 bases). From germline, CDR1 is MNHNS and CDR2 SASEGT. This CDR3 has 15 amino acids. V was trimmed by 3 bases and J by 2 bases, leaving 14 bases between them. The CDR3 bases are TGTGCCAGCAGTGAGGCGACAGGTTCTACCTACGAGCAGTACTTC. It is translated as CASSEATGSTYEQYF.

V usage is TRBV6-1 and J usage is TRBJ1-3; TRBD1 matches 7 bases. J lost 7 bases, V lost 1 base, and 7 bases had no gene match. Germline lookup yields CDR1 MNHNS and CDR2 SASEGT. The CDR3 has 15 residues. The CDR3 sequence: CASSEGPGGGNTIYF. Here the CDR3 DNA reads TGTGCCAGCAGTGAAGGACCAGGAGGGGGCAACACCATATATTTT.

The CDR3 DNA sequence: TGTGCCAGCAGCTTTTACAGGATTGTCAACACTGAAGCTTTCTTT. Protein product: CASSFYRIVNTEAFF. This chain links TRBV5-6 with TRBJ1-1; D perhaps matches TRBD1 (5 bases). The germline V and J ends were trimmed by 2 bases and 2 bases, with 13 bases remaining between them. The CDR3 is made up of 15 amino acids. Germline CDR1 and CDR2: SGHDT and YYEEEE.

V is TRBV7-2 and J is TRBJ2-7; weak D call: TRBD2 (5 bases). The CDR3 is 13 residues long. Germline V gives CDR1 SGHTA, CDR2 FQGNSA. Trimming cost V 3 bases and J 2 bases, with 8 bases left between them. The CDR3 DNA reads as TGTGCCAGCAGCTTCCCGGGGACCTACGAGCAGTACTTC. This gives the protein CASSFPGTYEQYF.

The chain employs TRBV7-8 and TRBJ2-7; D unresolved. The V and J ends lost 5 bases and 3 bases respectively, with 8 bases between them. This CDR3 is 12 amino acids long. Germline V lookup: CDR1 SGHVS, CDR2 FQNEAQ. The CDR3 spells CASSLQIYEQYF. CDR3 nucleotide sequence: TGTGCCAGCAGCCTTCAGATCTACGAGCAGTACTTC.

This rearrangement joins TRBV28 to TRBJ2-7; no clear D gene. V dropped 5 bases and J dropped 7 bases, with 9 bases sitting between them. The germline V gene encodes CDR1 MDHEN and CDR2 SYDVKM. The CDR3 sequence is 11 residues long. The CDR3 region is CASSPEEEQYF. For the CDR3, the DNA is TGTGCCAGCAGTCCCGAGGAGGAGCAGTACTTC.

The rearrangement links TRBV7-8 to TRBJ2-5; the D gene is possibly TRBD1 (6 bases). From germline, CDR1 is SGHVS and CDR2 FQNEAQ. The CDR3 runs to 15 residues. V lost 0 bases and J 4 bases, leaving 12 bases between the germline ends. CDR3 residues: CASSLADSNVETQYF. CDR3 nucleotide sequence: TGTGCCAGCAGCTTAGCGGACAGTAACGTAGAGACCCAGTACTTC.

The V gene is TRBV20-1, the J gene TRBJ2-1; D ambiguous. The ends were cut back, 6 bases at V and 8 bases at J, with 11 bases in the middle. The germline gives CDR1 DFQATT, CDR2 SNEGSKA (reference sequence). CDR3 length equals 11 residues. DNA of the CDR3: TGCAGTGCCTATTCCCCTGATGAGCAGTTCTTC. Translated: CSAYSPDEQFF.

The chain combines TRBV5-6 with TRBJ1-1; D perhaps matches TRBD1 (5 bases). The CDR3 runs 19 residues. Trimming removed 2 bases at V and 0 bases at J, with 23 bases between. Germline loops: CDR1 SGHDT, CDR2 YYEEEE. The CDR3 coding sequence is TGTGCCAGCAGCTTTTGGTACCTAGACAGTGGTAAAATGAACACTGAAGCTTTCTTT. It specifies CASSFWYLDSGKMNTEAFF.

CDR3 residues: CASSEGSQGNTIYF. The CDR3 DNA is TGTGCCAGCAGTGAGGGGAGTCAAGGAAACACCATATATTTT. The V and J genes are TRBV6-5 and TRBJ1-3; possible D gene TRBD1, 5 bases. Germline CDR1 reads MNHEY; CDR2 reads SVGAGI. Between the trimmed V and J ends, which lost 5 bases and 4 bases, there was a span of 12 bases. CDR3 size: 14 residues.

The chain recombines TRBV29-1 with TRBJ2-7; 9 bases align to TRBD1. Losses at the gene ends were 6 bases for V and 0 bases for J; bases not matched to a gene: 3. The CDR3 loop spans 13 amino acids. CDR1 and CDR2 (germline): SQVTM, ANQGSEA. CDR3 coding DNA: TGCAGCGTCCGGGACAGGGTCTCCTACGAGCAGTACTTC. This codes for CSVRDRVSYEQYF.

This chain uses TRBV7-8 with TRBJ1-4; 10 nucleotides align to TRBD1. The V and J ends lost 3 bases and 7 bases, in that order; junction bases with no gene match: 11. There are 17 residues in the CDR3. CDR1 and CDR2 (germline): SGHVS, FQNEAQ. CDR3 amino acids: CASSFSGTGAGGEKLFF. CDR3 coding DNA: TGTGCCAGCAGCTTCTCCGGGACAGGGGCCGGGGGTGAAAAACTGTTTTTT.

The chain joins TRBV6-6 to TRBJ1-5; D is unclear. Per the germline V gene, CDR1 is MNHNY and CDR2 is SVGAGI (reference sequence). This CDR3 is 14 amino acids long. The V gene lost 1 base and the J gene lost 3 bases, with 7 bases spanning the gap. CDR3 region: CASSYLGPNQPQHF. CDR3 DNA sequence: TGTGCCAGCAGTTACTTAGGGCCCAATCAGCCCCAGCATTTT.

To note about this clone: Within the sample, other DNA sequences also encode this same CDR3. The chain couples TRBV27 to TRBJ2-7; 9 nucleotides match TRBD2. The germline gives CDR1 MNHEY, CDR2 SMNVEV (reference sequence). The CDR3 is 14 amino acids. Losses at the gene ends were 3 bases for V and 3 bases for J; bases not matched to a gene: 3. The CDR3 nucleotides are TGTGCCAGCAGTTTCGGTAGCGGGAGCTACGAGCAGTACTTC. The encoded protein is CASSFGSGSYEQYF.

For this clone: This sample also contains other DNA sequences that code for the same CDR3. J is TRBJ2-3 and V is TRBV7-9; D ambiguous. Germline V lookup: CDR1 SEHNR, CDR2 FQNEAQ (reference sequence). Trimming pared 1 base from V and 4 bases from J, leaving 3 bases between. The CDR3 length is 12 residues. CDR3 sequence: CASSLGPDTQYF. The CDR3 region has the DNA TGTGCCAGCAGCTTAGGACCAGATACGCAGTATTTT.

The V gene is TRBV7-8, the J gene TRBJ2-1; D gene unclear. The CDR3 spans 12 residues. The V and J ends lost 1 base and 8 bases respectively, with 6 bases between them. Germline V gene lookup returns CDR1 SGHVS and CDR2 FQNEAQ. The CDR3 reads CASSLELDEQFF. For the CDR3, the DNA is TGTGCCAGCAGCTTAGAATTAGATGAGCAGTTCTTC.

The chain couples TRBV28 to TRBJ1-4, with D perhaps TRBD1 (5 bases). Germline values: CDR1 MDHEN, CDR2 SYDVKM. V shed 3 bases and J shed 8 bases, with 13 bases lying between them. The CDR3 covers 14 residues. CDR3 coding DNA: TGTGCCAGCAGTTTGGCAAAAGGGGAGGAAAAACTGTTTTTT. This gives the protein CASSLAKGEEKLFF.

CDR3 protein: CAISVSGDYEQYF. CDR3 in DNA: TGTGCCATCAGTGTTTCCGGGGACTACGAGCAGTACTTC. The chain recombines TRBV10-3 with TRBJ2-7; maybe TRBD2 (5 bases). Trimming removed 4 bases at V and 3 bases at J, with 10 bases between. Germline V gene lookup returns CDR1 ENHRY and CDR2 SYGVKD. The CDR3 has 13 residues.

The CDR3 bases are TGTGCCAGCGCCGACGAGACCTATCAGCCCCAGCATTTT. Translated: CASADETYQPQHF. V and J are TRBV27 and TRBJ1-5, with D hard to call. Deletions cut 8 bases from V and 5 bases from J, with 13 bases between. In germline, CDR1 is MNHEY, CDR2 SMNVEV (reference sequence). The CDR3 is made up of 13 amino acids.

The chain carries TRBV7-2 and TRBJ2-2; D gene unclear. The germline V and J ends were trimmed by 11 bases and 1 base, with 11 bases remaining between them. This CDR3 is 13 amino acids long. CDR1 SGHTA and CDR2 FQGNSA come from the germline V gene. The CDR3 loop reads CALKPVNTGELFF. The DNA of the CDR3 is TGTGCCTTAAAACCTGTGAACACCGGGGAGCTGTTTTTT.

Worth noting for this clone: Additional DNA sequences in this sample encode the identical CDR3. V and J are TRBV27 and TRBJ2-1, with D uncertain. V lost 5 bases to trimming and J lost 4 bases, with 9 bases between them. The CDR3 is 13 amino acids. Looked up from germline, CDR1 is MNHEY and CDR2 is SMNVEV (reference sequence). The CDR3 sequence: CASSTTGYNEQFF. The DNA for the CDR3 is TGTGCCAGCAGTACGACTGGTTACAATGAGCAGTTCTTC.